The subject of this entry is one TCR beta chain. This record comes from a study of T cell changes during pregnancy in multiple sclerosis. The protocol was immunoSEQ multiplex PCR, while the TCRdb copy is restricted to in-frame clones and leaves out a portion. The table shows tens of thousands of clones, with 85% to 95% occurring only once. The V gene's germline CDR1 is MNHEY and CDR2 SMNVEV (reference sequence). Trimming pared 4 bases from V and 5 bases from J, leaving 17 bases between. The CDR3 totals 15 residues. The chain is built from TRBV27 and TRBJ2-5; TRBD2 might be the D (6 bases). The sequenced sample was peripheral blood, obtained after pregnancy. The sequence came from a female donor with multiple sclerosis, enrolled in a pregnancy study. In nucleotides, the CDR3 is TGTGCCAGCAGTTACCTAGGATCTGGGAGGGAGACCCAGTACTTC. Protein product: CASSYLGSGRETQYF.